Presented here are 8 T cell receptor beta chains from one specimen sequenced in a study of blood T cell repertoires in COVID-19 (dated by TCRdb to 2018 to 2021). Receptors were amplified or captured by the immunoSEQ multiplex PCR assay. TCRdb retrieved this table from immuneACCESS and kept in-frame rearrangements only. Not all clones are present; in checked studies, unresolved V genes account for under half, and no reason is known for the remainder. The sample data list more than 300,000 clones, and approximately 90% of these were observed just once. The ten largest clonotypes hold less than 11% of the sample. The sequenced material came from PBMCs or T cells enriched from blood (not recorded which). The origin of the receptors is a woman aged 18-35 years who had recovered from COVID-19.

In this sample, this clone turned up once. The V and J genes are TRBV4-1 and TRBJ1-2; no definite D call. Germline V gene lookup returns CDR1 MGHRA and CDR2 YSYEKL. The CDR3 is 14 amino acids. V was clipped by 4 bases and J by 8 bases, with 17 bases between them. The CDR3: CASSLPRGIGGYTF. CDR3 bases: TGCGCCAGCAGCCTCCCCCGGGGTATAGGAGGCTACACCTTC.

CDR3 amino acids: CAWSSLGTGRSSGELFF. For the CDR3, the DNA is TGTGCCTGGAGTTCCCTGGGGACAGGGAGGTCGTCCGGGGAGCTGTTTTTT. The rearrangement uses TRBV30 and TRBJ2-2; 9 bases agree with TRBD1. V trimming: 2 bases; J trimming: 6 bases; junction bases outside the gene matches: 13. The CDR3 covers 17 residues. The V gene's germline CDR1 is GTSNPN and CDR2 SVGIG (reference sequence).

The rearrangement joins TRBV29-1 to TRBJ1-1, with 11 bases matching TRBD1. In germline, CDR1 is SQVTM, CDR2 ANQGSEA. J was trimmed by 4 bases and V by 4 bases; bases with no gene match: 5. The CDR3 is made up of 14 amino acids. As DNA, the CDR3 is TGCAGCGTTGCGACGGGACAGGGGGGCACTGAAGCTTTCTTT. Translated, it gives CSVATGQGGTEAFF.

V usage is TRBV5-1 and J usage is TRBJ2-1; D is perhaps TRBD1 (5 bases). CDR3 length: 18 amino acids. Looked up from germline, CDR1 is SGHRS and CDR2 is YFSETQ. Deletions cut 2 bases from V and 6 bases from J, with 24 bases between. The CDR3 protein is CASSFSRTFFLTVNEQFF. In DNA, the CDR3 is TGCGCCAGCAGCTTTTCTAGGACATTCTTCCTAACGGTCAATGAGCAGTTCTTC.

J is TRBJ1-1 and V is TRBV5-6; D is possibly TRBD1 (6 bases). The CDR3 consists of 17 residues. Trimming cost V 2 bases and J 1 base, with 18 bases left between them. CDR1 SGHDT and CDR2 YYEEEE come from the germline V gene. The CDR3 coding sequence is TGTGCCAGCAGCTTCTCCGGGCAGGGGTGGAGGAACACTGAAGCTTTCTTT. Its protein product is CASSFSGQGWRNTEAFF.

Comment on this clone: The junction does not match germline at one end; this may be a read error. The chain uses TRBV10-2 and TRBJ2-2, with 7 bases fitting TRBD2. Germline values: CDR1 WSHSY, CDR2 SAAADI. The CDR3 contains 15 residues. This chain's CDR3 is CARSATGGGTGELFF. The CDR3 DNA reads as TGCGCCCGCAGCGCGACTGGGGGGGGGACCGGGGAGCTGTTTTTT.

This clone came up a few times. J is TRBJ2-5 and V is TRBV15, with 10 nucleotides matching TRBD1. From germline, CDR1 is LNHNV and CDR2 YYDKDF (reference sequence). The junction had 7 bases not matched to a gene; V was cut back by 5 bases and J by 4 bases. The CDR3 length is 15 residues. CDR3 in DNA: TGTGCCACCAGCCCAAGGACAGGGGGAGGAGAGACCCAGTACTTC. Translating gives CATSPRTGGGETQYF.

V and J are TRBV10-2 and TRBJ2-7; TRBD2 agrees at 7 bases. The germline V gene encodes CDR1 WSHSY and CDR2 SAAADI. There are 15 residues in the CDR3. With V trimmed by 2 bases and J by 4 bases, 8 bases remained unmatched. CDR3 sequence reads: CASSEAAGRGYEQYF. The CDR3 coding sequence is TGCGCCAGCAGTGAGGCTGCGGGGCGGGGGTACGAGCAGTACTTC.